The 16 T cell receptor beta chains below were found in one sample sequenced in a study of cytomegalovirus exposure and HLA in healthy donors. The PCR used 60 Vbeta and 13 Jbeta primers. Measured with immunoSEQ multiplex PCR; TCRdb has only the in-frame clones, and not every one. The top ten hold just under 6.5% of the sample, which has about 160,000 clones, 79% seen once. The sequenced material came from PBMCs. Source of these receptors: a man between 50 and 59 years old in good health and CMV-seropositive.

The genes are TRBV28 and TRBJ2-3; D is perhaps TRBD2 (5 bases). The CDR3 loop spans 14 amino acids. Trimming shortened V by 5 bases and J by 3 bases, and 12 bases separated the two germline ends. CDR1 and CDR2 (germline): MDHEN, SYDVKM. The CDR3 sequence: CASSPPRETDTQYF. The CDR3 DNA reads TGTGCCAGCAGTCCCCCCCGGGAAACAGATACGCAGTATTTT.

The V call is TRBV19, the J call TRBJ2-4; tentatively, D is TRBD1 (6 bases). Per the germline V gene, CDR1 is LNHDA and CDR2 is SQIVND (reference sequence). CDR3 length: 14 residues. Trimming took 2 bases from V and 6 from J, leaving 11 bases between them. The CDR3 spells CASSIQGLGNIQYF. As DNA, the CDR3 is TGTGCCAGTAGTATACAGGGGCTGGGAAACATTCAGTACTTC.

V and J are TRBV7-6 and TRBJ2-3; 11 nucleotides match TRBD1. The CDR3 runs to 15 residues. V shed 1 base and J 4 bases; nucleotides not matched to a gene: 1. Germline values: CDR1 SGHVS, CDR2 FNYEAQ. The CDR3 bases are TGTGCCAGCAGCTTAGGGACAGGGGGCGCAGATACGCAGTATTTT. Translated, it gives CASSLGTGGADTQYF.

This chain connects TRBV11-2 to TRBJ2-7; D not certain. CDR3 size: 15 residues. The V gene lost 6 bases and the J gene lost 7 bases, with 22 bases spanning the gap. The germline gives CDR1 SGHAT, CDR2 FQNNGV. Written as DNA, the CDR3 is TGTGCCAGCAGTAAATCTTCCGGCAGTACCGGGGAGCAGTACTTC. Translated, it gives CASSKSSGSTGEQYF.

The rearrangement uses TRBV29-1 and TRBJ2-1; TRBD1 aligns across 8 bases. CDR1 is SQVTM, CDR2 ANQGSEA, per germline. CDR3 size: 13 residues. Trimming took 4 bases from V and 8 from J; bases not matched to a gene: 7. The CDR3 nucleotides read TGCAGCGTTGGGACAGGGAAACGGGATGAGCAGTTCTTC. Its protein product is CSVGTGKRDEQFF.

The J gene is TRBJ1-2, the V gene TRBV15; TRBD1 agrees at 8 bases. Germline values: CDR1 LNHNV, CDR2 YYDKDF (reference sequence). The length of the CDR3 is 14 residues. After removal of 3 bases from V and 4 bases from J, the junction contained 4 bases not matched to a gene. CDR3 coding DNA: TGTGCCACCAGCAGGTCAGGGGGCGCCTATGGCTACACCTTC. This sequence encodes CATSRSGGAYGYTF.

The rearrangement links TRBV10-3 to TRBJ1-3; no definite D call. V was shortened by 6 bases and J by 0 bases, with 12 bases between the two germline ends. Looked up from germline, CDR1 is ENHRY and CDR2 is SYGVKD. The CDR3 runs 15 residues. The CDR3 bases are TGTGCCATCAGCGAAACGGGGAACTCTGGAAACACCATATATTTT. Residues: CAISETGNSGNTIYF.

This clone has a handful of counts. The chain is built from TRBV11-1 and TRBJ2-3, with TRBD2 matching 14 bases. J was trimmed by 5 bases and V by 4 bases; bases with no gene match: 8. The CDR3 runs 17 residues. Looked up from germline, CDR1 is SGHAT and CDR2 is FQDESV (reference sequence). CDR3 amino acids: CASSSGLAGGFVDTQYF. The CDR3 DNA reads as TGTGCCAGCAGCTCCGGACTAGCGGGAGGTTTTGTAGATACGCAGTATTTT.

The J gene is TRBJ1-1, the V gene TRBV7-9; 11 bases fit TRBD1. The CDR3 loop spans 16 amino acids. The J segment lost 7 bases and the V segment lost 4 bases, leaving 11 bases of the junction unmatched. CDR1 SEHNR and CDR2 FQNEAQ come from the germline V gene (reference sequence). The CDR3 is CASSSRDRGTPLEAFF. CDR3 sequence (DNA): TGTGCCAGCAGCTCGAGGGACAGGGGGACACCACTTGAAGCTTTCTTT.

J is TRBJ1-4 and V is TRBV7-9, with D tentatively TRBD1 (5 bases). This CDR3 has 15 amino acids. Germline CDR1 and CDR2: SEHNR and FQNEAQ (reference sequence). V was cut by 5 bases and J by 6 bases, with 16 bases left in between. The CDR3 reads CASSNNRAGDEKLFF. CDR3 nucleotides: TGTGCCAGCAGCAATAACCGGGCGGGGGATGAAAAACTGTTTTTT.

The CDR3 loop reads CASSQTPNTEAFF. DNA of the CDR3: TGTGCCAGCAGCCAGACACCTAACACTGAAGCTTTCTTT. The gene calls are TRBV6-5 and TRBJ1-1; D call uncertain. V dropped 6 bases and J dropped 2 bases, with 10 bases sitting between them. CDR1 and CDR2 from the germline V gene are MNHEY and SVGAGI. The CDR3 has 13 amino acids.

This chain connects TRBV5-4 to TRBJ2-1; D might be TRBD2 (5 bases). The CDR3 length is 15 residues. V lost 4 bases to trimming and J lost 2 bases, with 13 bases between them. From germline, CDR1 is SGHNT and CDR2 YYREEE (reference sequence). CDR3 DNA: TGTGCCAGCAGCCTCCCCAGCGGTGCCTACAATGAGCAGTTCTTC. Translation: CASSLPSGAYNEQFF.

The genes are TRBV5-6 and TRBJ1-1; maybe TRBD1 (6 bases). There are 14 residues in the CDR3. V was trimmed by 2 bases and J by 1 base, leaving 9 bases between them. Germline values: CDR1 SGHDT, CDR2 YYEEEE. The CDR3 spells CASSFGRGNTEAFF. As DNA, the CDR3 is TGTGCCAGCAGCTTCGGCAGGGGGAACACTGAAGCTTTCTTT.

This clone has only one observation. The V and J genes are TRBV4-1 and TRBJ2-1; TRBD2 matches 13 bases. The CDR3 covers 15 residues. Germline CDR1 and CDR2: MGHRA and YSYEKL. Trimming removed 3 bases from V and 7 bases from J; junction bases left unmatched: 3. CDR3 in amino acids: CASSQPGLAGNEQFF. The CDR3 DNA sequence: TGCGCCAGCAGCCAGCCGGGACTAGCGGGAAATGAGCAGTTCTTC.

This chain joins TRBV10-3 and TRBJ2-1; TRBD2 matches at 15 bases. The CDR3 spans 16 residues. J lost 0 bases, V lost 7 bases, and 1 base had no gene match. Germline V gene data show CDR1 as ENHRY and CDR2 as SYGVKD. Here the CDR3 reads CAIKGLAGGSYNEQFF. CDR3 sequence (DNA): TGTGCCATCAAGGGACTAGCGGGAGGCTCCTACAATGAGCAGTTCTTC.

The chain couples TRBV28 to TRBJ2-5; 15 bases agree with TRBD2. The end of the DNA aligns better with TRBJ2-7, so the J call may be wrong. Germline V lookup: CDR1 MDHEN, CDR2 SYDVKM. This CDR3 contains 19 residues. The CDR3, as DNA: TGTGCCAGCAGCCGGTCACCGGGACTAGCGGGAGGCACTTACTACGAGCAGTACTTC. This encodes CASSRSPGLAGGTYYEQYF.